The clone carrying this TCR beta chain came up many times. The germline V gene has CDR1 MNHEY and CDR2 SMNVEV (reference sequence). V was clipped by 4 bases and J by 1 base, with 18 bases between them. CDR3 length equals 17 residues. TCRdb independently ran MiXCR on the RT-PCR reads; one entry per CDR3 protein. The sample yields roughly 620,000 distinct CDR3 sequences, about 10% seen once. This sample was taken from a study of response to subunit inactivated influenza vaccine. This sample was shared with a second study, whose subject was T cells expressing NK-cell markers. As that report states: Production of TCR beta cDNA relied on 5'RACE template switching with UMIs. Among eight sequenced donors, seven carried HCMV seropositivity while one was seronegative. Once again these clonotypes came out on top in the CD3+CD56-NKG2C+ fraction of a few donors. Clones of NKG2C+ T cells that had expanded were of unclear HCMV specificity.

The rearrangement uses TRBV27 and TRBJ2-3; D might be TRBD1 or TRBD2, each matching 5 bases. This sequence was found in a man aged 50 to 60 who received an inactivated influenza vaccine. This material consisted of PBMCs from blood, taken on the day of vaccination. CDR3 nucleotides: TGTGCCAGCAGTTCCCTCATGGGGACGGAGGGCACAGATACGCAGTATTTT. Translating gives CASSSLMGTEGTDTQYF.